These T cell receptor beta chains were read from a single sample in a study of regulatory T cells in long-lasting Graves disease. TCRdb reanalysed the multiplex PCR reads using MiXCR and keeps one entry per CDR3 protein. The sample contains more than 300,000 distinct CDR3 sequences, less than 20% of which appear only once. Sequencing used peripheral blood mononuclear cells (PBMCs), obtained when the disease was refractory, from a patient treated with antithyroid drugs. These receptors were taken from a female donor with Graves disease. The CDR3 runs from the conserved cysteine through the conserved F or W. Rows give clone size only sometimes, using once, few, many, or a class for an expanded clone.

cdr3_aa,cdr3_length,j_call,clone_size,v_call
CASTRRDDTEAFF,13,TRBJ1-1,-,TRBV5-1
CASSYRAWTRRAYGYTF,17,TRBJ1-2,few,TRBV6-2/TRBV6-3
CAWSEAQGHSPLHF,14,TRBJ1-6,many,TRBV30
CASSSGDGLGPQHF,14,TRBJ1-5,few,TRBV5-1
CASSNNRDDHGYTF,14,TRBJ1-2,-,TRBV5-1
CASSPTTGVPAYGYTF,16,TRBJ1-2,-,TRBV3-1
CAISALAPDTQYF,13,TRBJ2-3,-,TRBV10-3
CASSSQTGTSYNEQFF,16,TRBJ2-1,few,TRBV11-2
CSARHGFREVAETQYF,16,TRBJ2-5,-,TRBV20-1
CASSRGNADQPQHF,14,TRBJ1-5,-,TRBV10-2
CSVEPYRGEKLFF,13,TRBJ1-4,few,TRBV29-1
CASSTVRQETQYF,13,TRBJ2-5,few,TRBV19
CASSVGLAGGYEQYF,15,TRBJ2-7,few,TRBV6-1
CASDRWTDQPQHF,13,TRBJ1-5,few,TRBV6-1
CASSERGVRGKSTDTQYF,18,TRBJ2-3,-,TRBV2
CSVDMTVTGGELFF,14,TRBJ2-2,few,TRBV29-1
CASSEDRGGETQYF,14,TRBJ2-5,many,TRBV7-9
CASRAPDRFTGELFF,15,TRBJ2-2,-,TRBV28